The rows below give T cell receptor beta chains drawn from one sample of a study of radiation and T cells in renal cell carcinoma. The data were produced by immunoSEQ multiplex PCR, yet TCRdb's version contains in-frame clones alone and is incomplete. Of more than 95,000 clones listed, over 75% are singletons. The starting material was blood, obtained from a patient whose treatment included radiotherapy and nephrectomy. These receptors all stem from a man aged 45-65 years with renal cell carcinoma. Both conserved end residues are part of each CDR3. The D gene is left open where the match is weak. Rows may omit the clone size; those that give it use once, few, many or a size class.

V: TRBV5-4
J: TRBJ2-1
size: .
D: TRBD1
length: 13
CDR3: CASSTQGNNEQFF
DNA: TGTGCCAGCAGCACACAGGGGAACAATGAGCAGTTCTTC

V: TRBV5-4
J: TRBJ2-4
size: .
D: .
length: 14
CDR3: CASSHRWTWTLQYF
DNA: TGTGCCAGCAGCCACCGGTGGACGTGGACGCTTCAGTACTTC

V: TRBV11-2
J: TRBJ1-5
size: .
D: .
length: 18
CDR3: CASSAYPTGRYSNQPQHF
DNA: TGTGCCAGCAGCGCCTACCCTACAGGGAGATATAGCAATCAGCCCCAGCATTTT

V: TRBV19
J: TRBJ1-5
size: few
D: .
length: 15
CDR3: CASSRGGERGQPQHF
DNA: TGTGCCAGTAGTCGGGGCGGGGAGCGGGGACAGCCCCAGCATTTT

V: TRBV19
J: TRBJ1-5
size: .
D: .
length: 16
CDR3: CASILREEAGNQPQHF
DNA: TGTGCCAGTATATTGAGGGAGGAAGCGGGCAATCAGCCCCAGCATTTT

V: TRBV28
J: TRBJ1-6
size: .
D: TRBD1
length: 14
CDR3: CASSPDRGGSPLHF
DNA: TGTGCCAGCAGCCCTGACAGGGGCGGGTCACCCCTCCACTTT

V: TRBV15
J: TRBJ2-3
size: .
D: .
length: 13
CDR3: CATSRDVADTQYF
DNA: TGTGCCACCAGCAGGGACGTGGCGGATACGCAGTATTTT

V: TRBV12-1
J: TRBJ1-2
size: once
D: .
length: 15
CDR3: CASSVTGTTSNGYTF
DNA: TGTGCCAGCAGCGTGACAGGGACGACGTCAAATGGCTACACCTTC

V: TRBV6-1
J: TRBJ1-1
size: few
D: TRBD1
length: 13
CDR3: CASTLDRAAEAFF
DNA: TGTGCCAGCACCTTGGACAGGGCAGCTGAAGCTTTCTTT

V: TRBV6-4
J: TRBJ2-7
size: .
D: .
length: 12
CDR3: CAIPPAGYEQYF
DNA: TGTGCCATTCCGCCGGCCGGCTACGAGCAGTACTTC

V: TRBV28
J: TRBJ2-3
size: .
D: .
length: 16
CDR3: CASSFSGTVRGDTQYF
DNA: TGTGCCAGCAGTTTTTCCGGGACAGTGCGGGGAGATACGCAGTATTTT

V: TRBV5-1
J: TRBJ1-2
size: .
D: TRBD1
length: 16
CDR3: CASSLAGGGSENGYTF
DNA: TGCGCCAGCAGCTTGGCCGGAGGGGGCAGTGAGAATGGCTACACCTTC

V: TRBV19
J: TRBJ2-1
size: .
D: TRBD2
length: 16
CDR3: CASSSLLAQPYNEQFF
DNA: TGTGCCAGTAGTAGCTTACTAGCGCAACCCTACAATGAGCAGTTCTTC

V: TRBV5-1
J: TRBJ1-1
size: .
D: .
length: 14
CDR3: CASSPRGLNTEAFF
DNA: TGCGCCAGCAGTCCCAGGGGCCTGAACACTGAAGCTTTCTTT

V: TRBV11-1
J: TRBJ1-3
size: once
D: .
length: 15
CDR3: CASSLSAGLGNTIYF
DNA: TGTGCCAGCAGCTTATCCGCAGGACTTGGGAACACCATATATTTT

V: TRBV10-3
J: TRBJ1-5
size: once
D: .
length: 15
CDR3: CAISESGRDNQPQHF
DNA: TGTGCCATCAGTGAGTCCGGACGGGACAATCAGCCCCAGCATTTT

V: TRBV2
J: TRBJ2-2
size: .
D: .
length: 16
CDR3: CASSEFLARNTGELFF
DNA: TGTGCCAGCAGTGAATTTTTGGCAAGAAACACCGGGGAGCTGTTTTTT

V: TRBV7-8
J: TRBJ2-7
size: .
D: .
length: 11
CDR3: CASSDSYEQYF
DNA: TGTGCCAGCAGCGACAGCTACGAGCAGTACTTC

V: TRBV4-2
J: TRBJ2-3
size: .
D: .
length: 15
CDR3: CASSHGTGGTDTQYF
DNA: TGTGCCAGCAGCCATGGGACGGGAGGCACAGATACGCAGTATTTT

V: TRBV2
J: TRBJ1-1
size: few
D: .
length: 13
CDR3: CASRRTGQNEAFF
DNA: TGTGCCAGCAGGCGTACAGGGCAGAATGAAGCTTTCTTT

V: TRBV5-1
J: TRBJ2-1
size: .
D: TRBD1
length: 16
CDR3: CASSFFRDRPYNEQFF
DNA: TGCGCCAGCAGCTTTTTCCGGGACAGACCCTACAATGAGCAGTTCTTC

V: TRBV30
J: TRBJ2-7
size: .
D: TRBD2
length: 14
CDR3: CAWSRLAGGGKQYF
DNA: TGTGCCTGGAGTCGACTAGCGGGAGGAGGGAAGCAGTACTTC

V: TRBV2
J: TRBJ2-1
size: .
D: .
length: 15
CDR3: CASRPGLLPGSEQFF
DNA: TGTGCCAGCAGGCCAGGACTACTCCCCGGGAGTGAGCAGTTCTTC

V: TRBV19
J: TRBJ2-3
size: .
D: .
length: 16
CDR3: CATNSRRRAHTDTQYF
DNA: TGTGCCACAAATTCCAGGCGGCGAGCCCACACAGATACGCAGTATTTT

V: TRBV5-1
J: TRBJ2-6
size: .
D: TRBD2
length: 15
CDR3: CASSLLAAGANVLTF
DNA: TGCGCCAGCAGCTTACTAGCGGCAGGGGCCAACGTCCTGACTTTC

V: TRBV10-1
J: TRBJ2-2
size: once
D: TRBD2
length: 14
CDR3: CASTQRGKGRELFF
DNA: TGCGCCAGCACCCAGCGGGGTAAGGGTAGGGAGCTGTTTTTT

V: TRBV2
J: TRBJ2-5
size: .
D: .
length: 13
CDR3: CASRGLGGETQYF
DNA: TGTGCCAGCAGGGGTCTAGGGGGAGAGACCCAGTACTTC

V: TRBV9
J: TRBJ1-1
size: few
D: .
length: 15
CDR3: CASSTRGGINTEAFF
DNA: TGTGCCAGCAGCACCCGAGGGGGAATTAACACTGAAGCTTTCTTT

V: TRBV28
J: TRBJ1-2
size: .
D: TRBD1
length: 15
CDR3: CASSLGTGGEGGYTF
DNA: TGTGCCAGCAGTTTAGGAACAGGGGGCGAAGGTGGCTACACCTTC

V: TRBV2
J: TRBJ1-1
size: .
D: .
length: 14
CDR3: CASSDEPLNTEAFF
DNA: TGTGCCAGCAGTGACGAACCGCTGAACACTGAAGCTTTCTTT

V: TRBV15
J: TRBJ1-5
size: few
D: TRBD1
length: 16
CDR3: CATSRVGTGNYQPQHF
DNA: TGTGCCACCAGCAGAGTAGGGACAGGGAACTATCAGCCCCAGCATTTT

V: TRBV28
J: TRBJ1-2
size: .
D: .
length: 13
CDR3: CASSLGHIYGYTF
DNA: TGTGCCAGCAGCCTTGGACACATCTATGGCTACACCTTC

V: TRBV19
J: TRBJ1-1
size: .
D: .
length: 15
CDR3: CASSLQAGGNTEAFF
DNA: TGTGCCAGTAGTCTACAGGCGGGGGGAAACACTGAAGCTTTCTTT

V: TRBV5-1
J: TRBJ2-5
size: .
D: .
length: 11
CDR3: CASSDSSDQYF
DNA: TGCGCCAGCTCGGACTCGAGTGACCAGTACTTC

V: TRBV29-1
J: TRBJ1-3
size: .
D: .
length: 14
CDR3: CSVEFPSGGNTIYF
DNA: TGCAGCGTTGAGTTCCCATCGGGAGGAAACACCATATATTTT

V: TRBV10-3
J: TRBJ2-1
size: .
D: .
length: 15
CDR3: CAISRLPSSYNEQFF
DNA: TGTGCCATCAGTAGGCTTCCCAGCTCCTACAATGAGCAGTTCTTC

V: TRBV18
J: TRBJ2-7
size: .
D: .
length: 13
CDR3: CASSPGERREQYF
DNA: TGTGCCAGCTCACCGGGTGAGAGGAGGGAGCAGTACTTC

V: TRBV6-5
J: TRBJ1-2
size: .
D: TRBD1
length: 13
CDR3: CASNRRQGEGYTF
DNA: TGTGCCAGCAATCGCCGACAGGGCGAGGGCTACACCTTC

V: TRBV2
J: TRBJ2-5
size: .
D: .
length: 16
CDR3: CASSSFRLSFQETQYF
DNA: TGTGCCAGCAGTAGTTTCAGGTTAAGTTTCCAAGAGACCCAGTACTTC

V: TRBV29-1
J: TRBJ2-1
size: .
D: .
length: 13
CDR3: CSVSTSLGNEQFF
DNA: TGCAGCGTTTCCACTAGCTTGGGCAATGAGCAGTTCTTC

V: TRBV5-6
J: TRBJ2-6
size: .
D: .
length: 17
CDR3: CASSLALLISGANVLTF
DNA: TGTGCCAGCAGCTTGGCGTTGTTGATCTCTGGGGCCAACGTCCTGACTTTC

V: TRBV4-3
J: TRBJ2-1
size: once
D: .
length: 16
CDR3: CASSQDFAPGGGEQFF
DNA: TGCGCCAGCAGCCAAGATTTTGCTCCCGGTGGGGGCGAGCAGTTCTTC

V: TRBV9
J: TRBJ2-2
size: .
D: TRBD2
length: 19
CDR3: CASSWGLAGTPGTTGELFF
DNA: TGTGCCAGCAGCTGGGGACTAGCGGGGACTCCGGGGACGACCGGGGAGCTGTTTTTT

V: TRBV5-1
J: TRBJ2-7
size: few
D: TRBD2
length: 15
CDR3: CASSLDPGTNYEQYF
DNA: TGCGCCAGCAGCTTGGATCCGGGGACTAACTACGAGCAGTACTTC

V: TRBV28
J: TRBJ2-1
size: .
D: .
length: 16
CDR3: CASSFRRELPGDEQFF
DNA: TGTGCCAGCAGTTTTAGAAGAGAACTCCCGGGCGATGAGCAGTTCTTC

V: TRBV2
J: TRBJ1-2
size: .
D: .
length: 13
CDR3: CASRTDSHHGYTF
DNA: TGTGCCAGCAGGACGGACAGTCACCATGGCTACACCTTC